This TCR beta chain was identified during a study of regulatory T cells in long-lasting Graves disease (dated by TCRdb to 2020 to 2023). Background for the entire study: Antithyroid drugs had been taken for less than 3 months by newly diagnosed Graves' disease patients. TCR sequencing covered 13 persistent and 20 or so newly diagnosed Graves' disease patients, 33 samples in total. The study was registered as a clinical trial and conducted in China. This study used TCR sequencing and RNA sequencing of peripheral blood to compare persistent Graves' disease patients against newly diagnosed Graves' disease patients. Broader findings and caveats from the paper: Preferential use of TRBV28, TRBJ1-2 and TRBJ2-5 was observed in persistent disease, whereas TRBV20-1 and TRBJ2-1 were favored in newly diagnosed disease. Sequencing and analysis were restricted to the TCR beta chain. Lower TCR Shannon entropy and fewer highly expanded clones were observed in persistent Graves' disease patients than in newly diagnosed patients, which suggested clonal expansion. The study examined only peripheral blood because the primary lesion, thyroid tissue, could not be accessed. Patients with persistent disease shared more public clonotypes (approximately 2,500) than newly diagnosed patients did (nearly 1,000). The authors acknowledged the small sample size as a limitation that may reduce accuracy.

According to the study, the label for this sample's time point signals: newly diagnosed GD, antithyroid drugs for less than 3 months. For both TCR sequencing and RNA sequencing, RNA was extracted from PBMCs using TRIzol. The diagnosis of Graves' disease was made according to American Thyroid Association guidelines. Patients were recruited from an endocrinology department in Xi'an, China. From each patient, about 8.9 milliliters of peripheral blood was collected into an EDTA anticoagulant tube. PBMCs were isolated by Ficoll Paque Plus density gradient separation without further T cell sorting. An Agilent 2100 Bioanalyzer and agarose gel were used to check RNA quality, while a NanoDrop 2000 measured RNA concentration. This clonotype was counted at least ten times. What antigen it recognizes has not been identified. There are no base qualities to consult, and no much larger clone falls within one base.

The CDR3 spans 19 residues, from the cysteine through the phenylalanine. Of the read, only the CDR3 DNA is kept; its 57 bases are in frame from base 1. V lost 2 bases and J lost 1 base, and the count of bases not matched to a germline gene is 11. CDR1 and CDR2 are drawn from the germline V gene: MDHEN, SYDVKM. Library method: multiplex PCR. Instrument on record: Illumina HiSeq 4000. TCR beta libraries were built with iRepertoire HTBI primers and Arm-PCR amplification of CDR3 regions. PCR products were gel purified before sequencing. The published analysis was carried out like this. Across samples, some 62 TRBV and 14 TRBJ segments were identified and used for gene usage analysis of CDR3 amino acid clonotypes. COPE and FqMerger were used to merge filtered high-quality paired reads into contigs. BLAST was used to align contigs to the IMGT TRBV, TRBD and TRBJ reference genes, and CDR3 was defined following IMGT. Any clonotype with a frequency above 0.1% was classified as a highly expanded clone. Shannon entropy was used to measure repertoire diversity, and the Gini coefficient was used to measure V-J evenness. Clonotypes shared by more than one individual were considered public. The public reads were quality trimmed at Q25 with fastp and then assembled into clones with MiXCR by TCRdb, keeping productive beta chains. Identical CDR3 protein sequences are pooled into one entry, listed with their most common genes and DNA. The authors' filters were not applied to this entry. This sample lists around 250,000 distinct CDR3 sequences; 18% were detected once. The top ten clones comprise around 20% of the sample.

The rearranged chain carries TRBV28 and TRBJ2-4; TRBD2 matches 10 bases in the middle. The specimen comprised peripheral blood mononuclear cells (PBMCs), sampled at new diagnosis, from a patient treated with antithyroid drugs. This clonotype was sampled from a female donor with Graves disease. The bases read TGTGCCAGCAGTTTACTAGCGGGAGATAAAGGGTTTGCCAAAAACATTCAGTACTTC. It specifies CASSLLAGDKGFAKNIQYF.